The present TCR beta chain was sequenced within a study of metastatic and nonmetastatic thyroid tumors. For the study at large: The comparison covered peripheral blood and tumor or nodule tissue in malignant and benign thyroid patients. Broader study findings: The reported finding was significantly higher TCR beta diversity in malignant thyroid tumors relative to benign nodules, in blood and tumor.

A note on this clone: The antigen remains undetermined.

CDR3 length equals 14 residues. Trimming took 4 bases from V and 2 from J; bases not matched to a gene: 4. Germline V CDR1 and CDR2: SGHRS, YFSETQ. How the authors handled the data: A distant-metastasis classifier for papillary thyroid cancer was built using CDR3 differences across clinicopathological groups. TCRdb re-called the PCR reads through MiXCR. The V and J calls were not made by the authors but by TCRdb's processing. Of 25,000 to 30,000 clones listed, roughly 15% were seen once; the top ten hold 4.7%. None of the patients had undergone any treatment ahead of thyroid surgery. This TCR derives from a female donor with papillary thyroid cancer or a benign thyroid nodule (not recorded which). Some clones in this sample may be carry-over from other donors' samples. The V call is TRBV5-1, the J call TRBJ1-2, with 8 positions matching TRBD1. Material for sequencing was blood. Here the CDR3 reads CASSMGQVNYGYTF. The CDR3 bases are TGCGCCAGCAGCATGGGACAGGTCAACTATGGCTACACCTTC.